The next 26 T cell receptor beta chains were all read from a single sample in a study of blood T cell repertoires in COVID-19. Only in-frame clones appear in the TCRdb table, and some are missing; sequencing was by immunoSEQ multiplex PCR. The table records more than 100,000 clones, 84% of them present only once. The material sequenced was peripheral blood. The receptors derive from a woman younger than 45 who had recovered from COVID-19.

This clone appeared once. The chain joins TRBV7-9 to TRBJ1-3; 10 nucleotides align to TRBD1. CDR1 SEHNR and CDR2 FQNEAQ come from the germline V gene (reference sequence). The CDR3 runs 15 residues. J gave up 5 bases and V 1 base, and 2 bases lay outside the gene matches. CDR3 sequence reads: CASSLETGGRNTIYF. Written as DNA, the CDR3 is TGTGCCAGCAGCTTAGAGACAGGGGGCCGAAACACCATATATTTT. The full variable domain, with the rest looked up from reference TRBV7-9 and TRBJ1-3, is DTGVSQNPRHKITKRGQNVTFRCDPISEHNRLYWYRQTLGQGPEFLTYFQNEAQLEKSRLLSDRFSAERPKGSFSTLEIQRTEQGDSAMYLCASSLETGGRNTIYFGEGSWLTVV.

The rearrangement uses TRBV5-1 and TRBJ1-4; D is unclear. The CDR3 spans 14 residues. Germline CDR1 SGHRS, CDR2 YFSETQ. The V end lost 2 bases, the J end lost 7 bases, and 12 bases lay between the germline ends. Here the CDR3 DNA reads TGCGCCAGCAGCTTACGAGGGCAGATTGAAAAACTGTTTTTT. This gives the protein CASSLRGQIEKLFF.

This clone appeared once. The chain is built from TRBV11-2 and TRBJ1-5, with TRBD1 as a possible D gene (6 bases). The V gene's germline CDR1 is SGHAT and CDR2 FQNNGV. The CDR3 runs to 16 residues. Trimming cost V 5 bases and J 2 bases, with 16 bases left between them. CDR3 region: CASSPGAGVGNQPQHF. DNA for the CDR3: TGTGCCAGCAGCCCCGGCGCAGGGGTCGGCAATCAGCCCCAGCATTTT.

V gene TRBV2 combines with J gene TRBJ2-1, with 9 bases matching TRBD1. The CDR3 runs to 15 residues. Trimming at V came to 7 bases and at J to 5 bases, leaving 9 bases not matched to a gene. The germline CDR1 and CDR2 sequences are SNHLY and FYNNEI. The CDR3 nucleotides are TGTGCCAGCACCCCCGGGGACAGGGCCGACAATGAGCAGTTCTTC. It codes for CASTPGDRADNEQFF.

Notes on this clone: The same CDR3 is also encoded by other DNA sequences in this sample. The chain combines TRBV7-9 with TRBJ2-7, with TRBD2 identical over 9 bases. Germline values: CDR1 SEHNR, CDR2 FQNEAQ (reference sequence). The J segment lost 4 bases and the V segment lost 3 bases, leaving 7 bases of the junction unmatched. This CDR3 contains 15 residues. The CDR3 DNA is TGTGCCAGCAGCTTTTCAAGCGGGAGGTCGTACGAGCAGTACTTC. Protein sequence: CASSFSSGRSYEQYF.

This chain links TRBV9 with TRBJ1-2, with a tentative D call TRBD1 (5 bases). Trimming removed 6 bases at V and 6 bases at J, with 24 bases between. The CDR3 runs to 16 residues. Germline V gene data show CDR1 as SGDLS and CDR2 as YYNGEE. In DNA, the CDR3 is TGTGCCAGCACCCCCAAAATTAGGGGATGGGATAATGGCTACACCTTC. It is translated as CASTPKIRGWDNGYTF.

For the CDR3, the DNA is TGTGCCAGCAGCTTTTCTCGCTACAATGAGCAGTTCTTC. Its translation: CASSFSRYNEQFF. V usage is TRBV11-2 and J usage is TRBJ2-1; D gene ambiguous. The CDR3 is made up of 13 amino acids. Trimming shortened V by 3 bases and J by 3 bases, and 6 bases separated the two germline ends. The germline CDR1 and CDR2 sequences are SGHAT and FQNNGV.

The rearrangement joins TRBV11-2 to TRBJ1-1; TRBD1 matches at 8 bases. Looked up from germline, CDR1 is SGHAT and CDR2 is FQNNGV. CDR3 length: 15 amino acids. The trim removed 4 bases at V and 3 bases at J, leaving 7 bases unmatched. CDR3 in amino acids: CASSSHGQGDTEAFF. The CDR3 DNA follows: TGTGCCAGCAGCTCTCACGGACAGGGCGACACTGAAGCTTTCTTT.

J is TRBJ2-3 and V is TRBV14; 7 bases match TRBD1. V gave up 3 bases and J gave up 10 bases; unmatched junction bases: 25. From germline, CDR1 is SGHDN and CDR2 FVKESK. The CDR3 has 19 amino acids. The CDR3 DNA is TGTGCCAGCAGCCATTTAATCCTGAGGGGGCGAGAACCGCATGTAGCGCAGTATTTT. This translates into CASSHLILRGREPHVAQYF.

The chain recombines TRBV6-1 with TRBJ1-3; tentatively, D is TRBD1 (6 bases). CDR3 length equals 17 residues. Trimming shortened V by 4 bases and J by 0 bases, and 16 bases separated the two germline ends. Germline loops: CDR1 MNHNS, CDR2 SASEGT. CDR3 sequence: CASSASIQGFSGNTIYF. In nucleotides, the CDR3 is TGTGCCAGCAGTGCGTCGATACAGGGCTTCTCTGGAAACACCATATATTTT.

V and J are TRBV19 and TRBJ1-1, with D hard to call. V lost 4 bases, J lost 3 bases, and 12 bases lay in between. The CDR3 runs 14 residues. Looked up from germline, CDR1 is LNHDA and CDR2 is SQIVND (reference sequence). DNA for the CDR3: TGTGCCAGTAGTAGGGCATTAACTGACACTGAAGCTTTCTTT. Translated, it gives CASSRALTDTEAFF.

The rearrangement uses TRBV6-1 and TRBJ1-1; unclear D gene. The germline CDR1 and CDR2 sequences are MNHNS and SASEGT. Trimming cost V 4 bases and J 12 bases, with 27 bases left between them. The CDR3 loop spans 16 amino acids. CDR3 bases: TGTGCCAGCAGTGGATTGATTGGTGGGCTACAGCCCGTAACTTTCTTT. Translating gives CASSGLIGGLQPVTFF.

The chain carries TRBV27 and TRBJ1-1, with TRBD1 identical over 8 bases. J gave up 4 bases and V 5 bases, and 3 bases lay outside the gene matches. Per germline, CDR1 MNHEY and CDR2 SMNVEV (reference sequence). This CDR3 has 13 residues. CDR3 protein: CASSITGGTEAFF. The DNA for the CDR3 is TGTGCCAGCAGTATTACAGGGGGCACTGAAGCTTTCTTT.

The V and J genes are TRBV5-5 and TRBJ2-1, with a tentative D call TRBD2 (5 bases). The CDR3 length is 16 residues. Germline V gene data show CDR1 as SGHKS and CDR2 as YYEKEE (reference sequence). The ends were cut back, 0 bases at V and 4 bases at J, with 14 bases in the middle. CDR3 protein: CASSLGLEDLYNEQFF. CDR3 nucleotides: TGTGCCAGCAGCTTGGGGTTGGAGGACCTTTACAATGAGCAGTTCTTC. Full variable domain (remainder filled in from reference TRBV5-5 and TRBJ2-1): DAGVTQSPTHLIKTRGQQVTLRCSPISGHKSVSWYQQVLGQGPQFIFQYYEKEERGRGNFPDRFSARQFPNYSSELNVNALLLGDSALYLCASSLGLEDLYNEQFFGPGTRLTVL.

The chain has TRBV7-9 and TRBJ1-1; a weak D match, TRBD1 (6 bases). The V and J ends lost 5 bases and 10 bases respectively, with 17 bases between them. Germline assignment: CDR1 SEHNR and CDR2 FQNEAQ (reference sequence). The CDR3 is made up of 13 amino acids. In DNA form, the CDR3 reads TGTGCCAGCAGCCTAGGAGAGGACAGTAGAGCTTTCTTT. This sequence encodes CASSLGEDSRAFF. Using reference TRBV7-9 and TRBJ1-1 for the parts outside the CDR3, the full variable domain is DTGVSQNPRHKITKRGQNVTFRCDPISEHNRLYWYRQTLGQGPEFLTYFQNEAQLEKSRLLSDRFSAERPKGSFSTLEIQRTEQGDSAMYLCASSLGEDSRAFFGQGTRLTVV.

CDR3 residues: CASSQIPHRDMNTEAFF. CDR3 DNA sequence: TGCGCCAGCAGTCAGATCCCCCACAGGGACATGAACACTGAAGCTTTCTTT. The chain links TRBV4-1 to TRBJ1-1, with TRBD1 as a possible D gene (6 bases). The CDR3 contains 17 residues. Germline CDR1 and CDR2: MGHRA and YSYEKL. V was shortened by 6 bases and J by 0 bases, with 20 bases between the two germline ends.

The rearrangement uses TRBV3-1 (or the pseudogene TRBV3-2) and TRBJ1-1, with 7 nucleotides matching TRBD1. This CDR3 is 15 amino acids long. Trimming took 0 bases from V and 4 from J; bases not matched to a gene: 5. The germline V gene has CDR1 LGHDT and CDR2 YNNKEL (reference sequence). The CDR3 DNA reads as TGTGCCAGCAGCCAAGAACACGCAGGGGGCACTGAAGCTTTCTTT. Residues: CASSQEHAGGTEAFF.

This chain connects TRBV12-3 or TRBV12-4 to TRBJ2-6, with D unclear. CDR3 length: 12 amino acids. V shed 5 bases and J shed 8 bases, with 7 bases lying between them. This CDR3 is CASSPGTNVLTF. The CDR3 DNA sequence: TGTGCCAGCAGTCCAGGTACCAACGTCCTGACTTTC.

The chain couples TRBV5-1 to TRBJ2-1, with TRBD2 matching 13 bases. There are 15 residues in the CDR3. Per germline, CDR1 SGHRS and CDR2 YFSETQ. V trimming: 4 bases; J trimming: 6 bases; junction bases outside the gene matches: 4. The CDR3 loop is CASSAGTSGTNEQFF. The CDR3 DNA reads as TGCGCCAGCAGCGCCGGGACTAGCGGGACCAATGAGCAGTTCTTC.

This clone occurred a few times. The V and J genes are TRBV5-5 and TRBJ1-6; D uncertain. Germline CDR1 reads SGHKS; CDR2 reads YYEKEE (reference sequence). With 0 bases removed from V and 9 bases from J, the gap between germline ends came to 16 bases. The CDR3 has 16 amino acids. The CDR3 protein is CASSLAITETFSPLHF. In DNA form, the CDR3 reads TGTGCCAGCAGCTTGGCTATTACCGAAACCTTTTCACCCCTCCACTTT.

The chain combines TRBV6-5 with TRBJ2-7; TRBD2 might be the D (5 bases). Germline CDR1 MNHEY, CDR2 SVGAGI. Deletions cut 0 bases from V and 5 bases from J, with 11 bases between. The CDR3 length is 14 residues. The CDR3 is CASSYSMSGDEQYF. Written as DNA, the CDR3 is TGTGCCAGCAGTTACTCGATGTCCGGGGACGAGCAGTACTTC.

The genes are TRBV6-1 and TRBJ2-7, with unresolved D. CDR3 size: 14 residues. The V and J ends lost 5 bases and 0 bases respectively, with 11 bases between them. Per the germline V gene, CDR1 is MNHNS and CDR2 is SASEGT. Written as DNA, the CDR3 is TGTGCCAGCAGTTCCGGCGGTAACTCCTACGAGCAGTACTTC. This gives the protein CASSSGGNSYEQYF.

The chain combines TRBV3-1 (or the pseudogene TRBV3-2) with TRBJ1-4; D might be TRBD1 (6 bases). Germline V gene sequence: CDR1 LGHDT, CDR2 YNNKEL (reference sequence). V was cut by 1 base and J by 8 bases, with 14 bases left in between. CDR3 length: 15 amino acids. The chain's CDR3 is CASSQVRGLGEKLFF. CDR3 bases: TGTGCCAGCAGCCAAGTAAGGGGGTTGGGCGAAAAACTGTTTTTT.

In its sample, this clone was seen once. The V and J genes are TRBV14 and TRBJ1-2; TRBD1 matches at 7 bases. The V gene's germline CDR1 is SGHDN and CDR2 FVKESK. Germline trimming cut 2 bases from V and 4 bases from J; bases unmatched to any gene: 13. The CDR3 has 17 residues. This CDR3 is CASSQQYRGALGYGYTF. As DNA, the CDR3 is TGTGCCAGCAGCCAACAATACAGGGGCGCCCTTGGCTATGGCTACACCTTC.

The chain joins TRBV10-2 to TRBJ2-1; 13 bases map to TRBD2. Germline CDR1 and CDR2: WSHSY and SAAADI. The CDR3 is 17 amino acids. The junction had 0 bases not matched to a gene; V was cut back by 1 base and J by 0 bases. The CDR3 protein is CASSEWTSGGSYNEQFF. CDR3 bases: TGCGCCAGCAGTGAGTGGACTAGCGGGGGCTCCTACAATGAGCAGTTCTTC.

This clone appeared once. The rearrangement uses TRBV19 and TRBJ2-2; a possible D gene is TRBD2 (5 bases). Deletions cut 5 bases from V and 4 bases from J, with 14 bases between. CDR3 length: 15 amino acids. CDR1 LNHDA and CDR2 SQIVND come from the germline V gene (reference sequence). The CDR3 is CASSSVVEATGELFF. The CDR3 DNA reads TGTGCCAGTAGTTCGGTGGTGGAGGCCACCGGGGAGCTGTTTTTT.